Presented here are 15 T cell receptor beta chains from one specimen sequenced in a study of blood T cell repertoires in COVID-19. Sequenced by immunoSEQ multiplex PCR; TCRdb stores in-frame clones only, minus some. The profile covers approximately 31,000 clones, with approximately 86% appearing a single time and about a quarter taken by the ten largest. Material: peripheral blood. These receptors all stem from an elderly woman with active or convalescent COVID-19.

This chain's CDR3 is CAISEQEANGYTF. The CDR3, as DNA: TGTGCCATCAGTGAGCAGGAGGCCAATGGCTACACCTTC. The chain employs TRBV10-3 and TRBJ1-2; D uncertain. Per germline, CDR1 ENHRY and CDR2 SYGVKD. Trimming cost V 2 bases and J 6 bases, with 10 bases left between them. The CDR3 extends over 13 amino acids.

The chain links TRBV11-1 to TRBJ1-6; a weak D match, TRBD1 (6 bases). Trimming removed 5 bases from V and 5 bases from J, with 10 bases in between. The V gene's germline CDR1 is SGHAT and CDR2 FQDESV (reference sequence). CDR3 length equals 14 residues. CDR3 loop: CASSTGTNNSPLHF. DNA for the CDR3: TGTGCCAGCAGCACAGGGACAAATAATTCACCCCTCCACTTT.

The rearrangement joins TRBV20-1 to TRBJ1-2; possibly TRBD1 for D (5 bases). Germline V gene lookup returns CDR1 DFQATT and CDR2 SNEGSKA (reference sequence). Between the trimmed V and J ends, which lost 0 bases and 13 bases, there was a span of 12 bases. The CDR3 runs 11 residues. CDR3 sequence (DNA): TGCAGTGCTAGAGATGTCAGGGAGGGCACCTTC. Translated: CSARDVREGTF.

Here the CDR3 DNA reads TGTGCCAGCAGCGTTATTTCTAGTTTAGTAGTAGGCAATGAGCAGTTCTTC. This sequence encodes CASSVISSLVVGNEQFF. The rearrangement joins TRBV9 to TRBJ2-1; D unresolved. The germline gives CDR1 SGDLS, CDR2 YYNGEE. The CDR3 runs 17 residues. Trimming cost V 2 bases and J 6 bases, with 21 bases left between them.

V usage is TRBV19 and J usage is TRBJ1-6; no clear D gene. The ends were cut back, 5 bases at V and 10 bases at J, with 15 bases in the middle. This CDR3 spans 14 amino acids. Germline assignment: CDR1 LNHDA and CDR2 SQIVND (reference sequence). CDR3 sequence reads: CASSSGEVRSPLHF. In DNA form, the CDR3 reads TGTGCCAGTAGTTCCGGGGAAGTTCGGTCACCCCTCCACTTT.

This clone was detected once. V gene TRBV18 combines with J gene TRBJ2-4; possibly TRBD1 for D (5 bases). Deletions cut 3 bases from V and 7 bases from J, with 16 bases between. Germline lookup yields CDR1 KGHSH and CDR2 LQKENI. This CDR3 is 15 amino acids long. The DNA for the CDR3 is TGTGCCAGCTCACCCGCCGGGTCAGGGTACAACATTCAGTACTTC. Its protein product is CASSPAGSGYNIQYF.

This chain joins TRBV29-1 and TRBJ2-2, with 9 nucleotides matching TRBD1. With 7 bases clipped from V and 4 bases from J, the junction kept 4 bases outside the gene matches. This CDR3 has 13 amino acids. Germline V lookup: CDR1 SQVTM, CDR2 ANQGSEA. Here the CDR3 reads CSAHRGRTGELFF. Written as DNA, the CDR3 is TGCAGCGCCCACAGGGGGCGCACCGGGGAGCTGTTTTTT.

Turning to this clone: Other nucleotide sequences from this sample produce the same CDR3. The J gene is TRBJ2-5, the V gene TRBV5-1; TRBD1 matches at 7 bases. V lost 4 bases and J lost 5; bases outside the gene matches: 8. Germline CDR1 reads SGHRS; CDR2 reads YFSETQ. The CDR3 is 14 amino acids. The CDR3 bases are TGCGCCAGCAGCCAAGGACAGGTTTTGGAGACCCAGTACTTC. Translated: CASSQGQVLETQYF.

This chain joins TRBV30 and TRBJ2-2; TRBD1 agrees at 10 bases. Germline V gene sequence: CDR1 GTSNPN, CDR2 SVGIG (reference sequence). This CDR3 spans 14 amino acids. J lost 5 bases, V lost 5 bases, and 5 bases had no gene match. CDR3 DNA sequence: TGTGCCTGGTCCGGGACAGGGGTTACCGGGGAGCTGTTTTTT. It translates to CAWSGTGVTGELFF.

CDR3 sequence reads: CASSLGSRRNTGELFF. In nucleotides, the CDR3 is TGTGCCAGCAGCTTAGGCTCCAGAAGGAACACCGGGGAGCTGTTTTTT. The genes are TRBV7-8 and TRBJ2-2; no clear D gene. Germline CDR1 SGHVS, CDR2 FQNEAQ. V was cut by 1 base and J by 1 base, with 10 bases left in between. The CDR3 extends over 16 amino acids.

This chain's CDR3 is CASSFTGNTEAFF. For the CDR3, the DNA is TGTGCCAGCAGCTTTACAGGGAACACTGAAGCTTTCTTT. V is TRBV7-3 and J is TRBJ1-1, with a tentative D call TRBD1 (5 bases). This CDR3 contains 13 residues. The germline V gene has CDR1 SGHTA and CDR2 FQGTGA. V was pared by 3 bases and J by 1 base, with 6 bases between.

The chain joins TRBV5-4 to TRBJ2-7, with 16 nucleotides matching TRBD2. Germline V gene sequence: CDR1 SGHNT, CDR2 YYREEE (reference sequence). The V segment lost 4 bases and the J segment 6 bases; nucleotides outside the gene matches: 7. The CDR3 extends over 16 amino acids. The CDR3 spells CASSRGTSGGAIEQYF. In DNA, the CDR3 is TGTGCCAGCAGCCGAGGGACTAGCGGGGGGGCTATCGAGCAGTACTTC.

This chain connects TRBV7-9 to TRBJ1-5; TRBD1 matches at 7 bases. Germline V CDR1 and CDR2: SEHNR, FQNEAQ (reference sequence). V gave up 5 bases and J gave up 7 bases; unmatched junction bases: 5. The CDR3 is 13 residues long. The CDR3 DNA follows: TGTGCCAGCAGCCCAGGGGGGTGGCAGCCCCAGCATTTT. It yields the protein CASSPGGWQPQHF. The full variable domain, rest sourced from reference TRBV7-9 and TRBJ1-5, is DTGVSQNPRHKITKRGQNVTFRCDPISEHNRLYWYRQTLGQGPEFLTYFQNEAQLEKSRLLSDRFSAERPKGSFSTLEIQRTEQGDSAMYLCASSPGGWQPQHFGDGTRLSIL.

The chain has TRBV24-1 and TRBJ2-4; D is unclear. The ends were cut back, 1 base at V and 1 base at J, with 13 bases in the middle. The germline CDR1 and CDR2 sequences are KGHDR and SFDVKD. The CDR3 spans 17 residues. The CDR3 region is CATSDFYSYEAKNIQYF. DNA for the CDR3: TGTGCCACCAGTGATTTCTACAGCTACGAGGCCAAAAACATTCAGTACTTC.

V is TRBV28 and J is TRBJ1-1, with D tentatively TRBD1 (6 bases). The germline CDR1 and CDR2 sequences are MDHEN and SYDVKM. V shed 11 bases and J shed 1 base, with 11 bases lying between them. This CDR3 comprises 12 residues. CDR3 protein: CASGVGNTEAFF. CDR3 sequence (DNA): TGTGCCTCAGGGGTCGGGAACACTGAAGCTTTCTTT. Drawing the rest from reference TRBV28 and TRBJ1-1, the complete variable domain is DVKVTQSSRYLVKRTGEKVFLECVQDMDHENMFWYRQDPGLGLRLIYFSYDVKMKEKGDIPEGYSVSREKKERFSLILESASTNQTSMYLCASGVGNTEAFFGQGTRLTVV.